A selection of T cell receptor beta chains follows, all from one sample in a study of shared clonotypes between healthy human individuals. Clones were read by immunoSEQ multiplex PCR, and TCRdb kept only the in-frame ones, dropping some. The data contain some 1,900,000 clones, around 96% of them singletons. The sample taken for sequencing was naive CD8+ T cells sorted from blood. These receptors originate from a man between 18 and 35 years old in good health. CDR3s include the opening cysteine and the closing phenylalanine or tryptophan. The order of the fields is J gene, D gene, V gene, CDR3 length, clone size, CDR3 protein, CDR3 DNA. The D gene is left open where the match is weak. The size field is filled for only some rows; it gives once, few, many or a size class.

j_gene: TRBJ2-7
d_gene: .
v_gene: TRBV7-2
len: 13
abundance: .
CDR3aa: CASSFRSPYEQYF
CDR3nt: TGTGCCAGCAGCTTTCGGTCCCCTTACGAGCAGTACTTC

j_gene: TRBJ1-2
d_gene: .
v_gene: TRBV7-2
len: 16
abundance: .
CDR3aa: CASSLLTGGGNYGYTF
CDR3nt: TGTGCCAGCAGCCTCCTGACAGGTGGAGGGAACTATGGCTACACCTTC

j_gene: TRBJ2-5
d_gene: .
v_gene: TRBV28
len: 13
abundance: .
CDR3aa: CASRTGYQETQYF
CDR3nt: TGTGCCAGCAGAACAGGGTACCAAGAGACCCAGTACTTC

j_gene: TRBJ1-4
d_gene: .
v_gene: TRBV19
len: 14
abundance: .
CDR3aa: CASTDYGSYEKLFF
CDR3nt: TGTGCCAGTACCGATTATGGAAGTTACGAAAAACTGTTTTTT

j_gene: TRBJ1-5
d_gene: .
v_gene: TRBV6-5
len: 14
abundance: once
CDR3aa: CASSYSANNQPQHF
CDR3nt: TGTGCCAGCAGTTACTCGGCGAACAATCAGCCCCAGCATTTT

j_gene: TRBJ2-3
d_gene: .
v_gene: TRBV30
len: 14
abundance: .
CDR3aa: CAWRLAPSTDTQYF
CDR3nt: TGTGCCTGGAGGCTAGCGCCTAGCACAGATACGCAGTATTTT

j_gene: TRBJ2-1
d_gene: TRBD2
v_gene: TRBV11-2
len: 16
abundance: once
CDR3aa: CASSLGTSGGSNEQFF
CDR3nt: TGTGCCAGCAGCCTTGGGACTAGCGGGGGGTCCAATGAGCAGTTCTTC

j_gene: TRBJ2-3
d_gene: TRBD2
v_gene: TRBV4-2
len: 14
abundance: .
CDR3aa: CASTNGLGGDTQYF
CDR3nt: TGTGCCAGCACCAACGGACTAGGCGGAGATACGCAGTATTTT

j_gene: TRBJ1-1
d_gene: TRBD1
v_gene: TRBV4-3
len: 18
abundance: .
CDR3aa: CASSQEGIQGAENTEAFF
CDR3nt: TGCGCCAGCAGCCAAGAGGGAATTCAGGGGGCCGAGAACACTGAAGCTTTCTTT

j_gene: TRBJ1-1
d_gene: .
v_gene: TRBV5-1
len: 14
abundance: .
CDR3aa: CASSLARAGTEAFF
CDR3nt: TGCGCCAGCAGCTTGGCTAGGGCGGGCACTGAAGCTTTCTTT

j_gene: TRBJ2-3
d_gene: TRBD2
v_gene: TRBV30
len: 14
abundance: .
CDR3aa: CAWSTSGFTDTQYF
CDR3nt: TGTGCCTGGTCGACTAGCGGCTTCACAGATACGCAGTATTTT

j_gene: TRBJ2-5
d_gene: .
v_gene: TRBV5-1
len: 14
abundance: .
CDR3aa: CASSYWLSEETQYF
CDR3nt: TGCGCCAGCAGCTATTGGCTGTCGGAAGAGACCCAGTACTTC

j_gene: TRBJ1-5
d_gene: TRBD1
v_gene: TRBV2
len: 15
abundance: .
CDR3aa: CASSGGQGGNQPQHF
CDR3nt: TGTGCCAGCAGTGGTGGACAGGGGGGCAATCAGCCCCAGCATTTT

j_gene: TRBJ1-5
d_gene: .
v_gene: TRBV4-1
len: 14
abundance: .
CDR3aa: CASSHAGSNQPQHF
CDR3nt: TGCGCCAGCAGCCACGCGGGGAGCAATCAGCCCCAGCATTTT

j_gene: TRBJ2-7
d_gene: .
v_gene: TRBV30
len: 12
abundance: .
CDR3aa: CAWSRTGREQYF
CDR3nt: TGTGCCTGGAGTAGAACAGGGAGGGAGCAGTACTTC

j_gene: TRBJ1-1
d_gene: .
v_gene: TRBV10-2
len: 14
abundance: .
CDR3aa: CASSGGGTNTEAFF
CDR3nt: TGCGCCAGCAGTGGGGGCGGGACAAACACTGAAGCTTTCTTT

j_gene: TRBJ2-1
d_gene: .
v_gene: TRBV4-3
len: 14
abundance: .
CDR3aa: CASSQGLGDNEQFF
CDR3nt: TGCGCCAGCAGCCAGGGGTTAGGGGACAATGAGCAGTTCTTC

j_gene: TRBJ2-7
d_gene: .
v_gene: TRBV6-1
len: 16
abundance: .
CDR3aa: CASSGLRGTASYEQYF
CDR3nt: TGTGCCAGCAGTGGGTTGAGGGGGACTGCCTCCTACGAGCAGTACTTC

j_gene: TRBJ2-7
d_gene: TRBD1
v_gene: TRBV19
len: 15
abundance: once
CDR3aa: CASSTPRDRGYEQYF
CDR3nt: TGTGCCAGTAGTACCCCGCGGGACAGGGGTTACGAGCAGTACTTC

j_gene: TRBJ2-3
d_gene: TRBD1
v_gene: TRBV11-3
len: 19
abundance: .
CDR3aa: CASSLDEYCWDRVTDTQYF
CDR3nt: TGTGCCAGCAGCTTAGATGAATACTGTTGGGACAGGGTGACAGATACGCAGTATTTT

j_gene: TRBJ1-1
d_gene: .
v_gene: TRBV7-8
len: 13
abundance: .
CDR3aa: CASSFTGYTEAFF
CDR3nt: TGTGCCAGCAGCTTTACCGGTTACACTGAAGCTTTCTTT

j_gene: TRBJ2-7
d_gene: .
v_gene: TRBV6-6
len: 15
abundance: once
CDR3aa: CASSYSWAGAYEQYF
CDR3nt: TGTGCCAGCAGTTACTCTTGGGCAGGCGCCTACGAGCAGTACTTC

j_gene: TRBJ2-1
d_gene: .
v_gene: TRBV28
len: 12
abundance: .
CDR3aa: CASTWGDNEQFF
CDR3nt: TGTGCCAGCACCTGGGGGGACAATGAGCAGTTCTTC

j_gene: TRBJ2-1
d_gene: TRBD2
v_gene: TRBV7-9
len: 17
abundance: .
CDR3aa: CASSLTVAGGSYNEQFF
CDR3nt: TGTGCCAGCAGCTTAACCGTAGCGGGAGGCTCCTACAATGAGCAGTTCTTC

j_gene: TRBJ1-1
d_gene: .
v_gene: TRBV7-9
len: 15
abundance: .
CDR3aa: CASSSTDILNTEAFF
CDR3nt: TGTGCCAGCAGCTCAACAGACATATTGAACACTGAAGCTTTCTTT

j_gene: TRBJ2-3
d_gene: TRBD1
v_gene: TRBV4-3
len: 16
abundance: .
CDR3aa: CASSQEDRGFTDTQYF
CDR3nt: TGCGCCAGCAGCCAAGAGGACAGGGGGTTCACAGATACGCAGTATTTT

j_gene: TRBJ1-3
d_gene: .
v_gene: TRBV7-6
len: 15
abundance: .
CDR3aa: CASSPHPGQRNTIYF
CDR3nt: TGTGCCAGCAGCCCACACCCAGGACAGAGAAACACCATATATTTT

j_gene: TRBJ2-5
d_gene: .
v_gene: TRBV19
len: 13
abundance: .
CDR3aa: CASSADLEETQYF
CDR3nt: TGTGCCAGTAGTGCGGACCTAGAAGAGACCCAGTACTTC

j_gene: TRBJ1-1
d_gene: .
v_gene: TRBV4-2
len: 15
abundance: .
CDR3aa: CASSQDWGPGTEAFF
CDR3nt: TGTGCCAGCAGCCAAGATTGGGGACCTGGCACTGAAGCTTTCTTT

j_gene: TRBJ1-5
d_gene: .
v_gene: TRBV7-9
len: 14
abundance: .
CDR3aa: CASSLDWGNQPQHF
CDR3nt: TGTGCCAGCAGCTTAGATTGGGGCAATCAGCCCCAGCATTTT

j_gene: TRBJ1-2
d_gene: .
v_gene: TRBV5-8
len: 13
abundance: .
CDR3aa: CASSLRVNYGYTF
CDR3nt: TGTGCCAGCAGCTTACGAGTTAACTATGGCTACACCTTC

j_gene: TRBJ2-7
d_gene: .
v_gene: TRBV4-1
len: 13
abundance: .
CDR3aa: CASSHIGGYEQYF
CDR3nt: TGCGCCAGCAGCCACATTGGCGGCTACGAGCAGTACTTC